This TCR beta chain was recovered during a study of naive and memory T cell subsets. Germline V gene lookup returns CDR1 SGHTA and CDR2 FQGNSA. The CDR3 extends over 17 amino acids. Losses at the gene ends were 5 bases for V and 0 bases for J; bases not matched to a gene: 8. Study conclusions and caveats: TCR transcript changes with activation or differentiation may affect this RNA method.

This clonotype was counted at least ten times. Its target is not known. An oligonucleotide containing a UMI was ligated to the 3' end of TCR cDNA. Unsorted total RNA, about 1 to 1000 ng, was DNase treated before reverse transcription. The SP2 primer and nested alpha and beta constant region primers amplified ligated cDNA in four rounds. TCRdb reprocessed the 5' RACE reads with MiXCR, giving one entry per CDR3 protein. The sample includes approximately 49,000 distinct CDR3 sequences, 4.7% of them seen just once. The clonotype originates from a female donor in good health. V and J are TRBV7-2 and TRBJ2-3, with 10 bases aligning to TRBD2. The CDR3 loop is CASSPPGLAASTDTQYF. In nucleotides, the CDR3 is TGTGCCAGCAGCCCTCCTGGACTAGCGGCTAGCACAGATACGCAGTATTTT.